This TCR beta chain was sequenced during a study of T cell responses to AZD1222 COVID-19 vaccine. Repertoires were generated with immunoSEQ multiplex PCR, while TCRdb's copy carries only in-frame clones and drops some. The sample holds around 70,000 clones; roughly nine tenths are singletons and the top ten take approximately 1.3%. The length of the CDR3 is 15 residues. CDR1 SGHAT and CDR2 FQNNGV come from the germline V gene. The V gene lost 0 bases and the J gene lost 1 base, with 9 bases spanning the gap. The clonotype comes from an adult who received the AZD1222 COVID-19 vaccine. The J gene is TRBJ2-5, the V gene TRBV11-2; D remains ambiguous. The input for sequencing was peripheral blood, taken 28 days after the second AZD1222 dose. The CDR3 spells CASSLDRMPQETQYF. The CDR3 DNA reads TGTGCCAGCAGCTTAGATAGGATGCCCCAAGAGACCCAGTACTTC.